What follows are 5 T cell receptor beta chains derived from one specimen sequenced in a study of blood T cell repertoires in COVID-19. Using immunoSEQ multiplex PCR, the repertoire was profiled, and TCRdb retains in-frame clones only, with some absent. Here the sample spans a few hundred thousand clones, about nine tenths being singletons. The sequencing sample was made of PBMCs or T cells enriched from blood (not recorded which). The origin of the receptors is a woman in her fifties or sixties who had recovered from COVID-19.

The chain employs TRBV6-2 or TRBV6-3 and TRBJ1-4; D unclear. There are 12 residues in the CDR3. Looked up from germline, CDR1 is MNHEY and CDR2 is SVGEGT. V lost 0 bases and J lost 14, with 10 bases in between. The CDR3 spells CASSYSARILFF. The CDR3 DNA reads as TGTGCCAGCAGTTACTCGGCGAGGATTCTGTTTTTT.

This chain uses TRBV24-1 with TRBJ2-2; 9 positions agree with TRBD2. The V gene end was trimmed by 5 bases and the J gene end by 7 bases; junction bases not matched to a gene: 10. Germline V CDR1 and CDR2: KGHDR, SFDVKD. CDR3 size: 16 residues. CDR3: CATSVNSGRNIGELFF. The CDR3 nucleotides are TGTGCCACCAGTGTAAATAGCGGGAGAAATATCGGGGAGCTGTTTTTT.

V is TRBV5-1 and J is TRBJ2-3, with TRBD2 matching 8 bases. The CDR3 runs to 15 residues. The V segment lost 1 base and the J segment 9 bases; nucleotides outside the gene matches: 10. Germline V gene sequence: CDR1 SGHRS, CDR2 YFSETQ. CDR3 region: CASSLRVAGWETQYF. The DNA for the CDR3 is TGCGCCAGCAGCTTGCGTGTAGCGGGGTGGGAAACGCAGTATTTT.

This chain joins TRBV5-1 and TRBJ2-6; 9 positions match TRBD1. Trimming cost V 2 bases and J 4 bases; bases outside gene matches: 13. The V gene's germline CDR1 is SGHRS and CDR2 YFSETQ. The CDR3 is made up of 19 amino acids. The DNA of the CDR3 is TGCGCCAGCAGCTTATTACCTTCCGGGACAGGGACCGGGGCCAACGTCCTGACTTTC. Protein product: CASSLLPSGTGTGANVLTF.

This chain joins TRBV3-1 (or the pseudogene TRBV3-2) and TRBJ2-7; D not resolved. Germline lookup yields CDR1 LGHDT and CDR2 YNNKEL (reference sequence). Trimming shortened V by 3 bases and J by 0 bases, and 12 bases separated the two germline ends. The CDR3 spans 15 residues. As DNA, the CDR3 is TGTGCCAGCAGCCAGGGCTGGCACAGCTCCTACGAGCAGTACTTC. This codes for CASSQGWHSSYEQYF.